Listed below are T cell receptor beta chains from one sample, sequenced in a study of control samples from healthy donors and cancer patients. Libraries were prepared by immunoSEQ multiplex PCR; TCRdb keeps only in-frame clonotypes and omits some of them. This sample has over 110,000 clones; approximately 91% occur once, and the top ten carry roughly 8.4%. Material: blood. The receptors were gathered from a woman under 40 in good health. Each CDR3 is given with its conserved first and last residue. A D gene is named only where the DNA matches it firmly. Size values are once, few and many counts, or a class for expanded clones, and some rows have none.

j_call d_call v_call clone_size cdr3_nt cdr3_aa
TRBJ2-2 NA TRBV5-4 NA TGTGCCAGCAGCTTCCCAGACACCGGGGAGCTGTTTTTT CASSFPDTGELFF
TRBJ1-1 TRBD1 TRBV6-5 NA TGTGCCAGCAGCCGCCCGACAGGGACGAACACTGAAGCTTTCTTT CASSRPTGTNTEAFF
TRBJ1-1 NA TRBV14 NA TGTGCCAGCAGCCGCTTCAGCACGGGATTTGGGGCTTTCTTT CASSRFSTGFGAFF
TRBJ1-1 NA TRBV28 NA TGTGCCAGCAGTTTTTTCAGGGGAAACACTGAAGCTTTCTTT CASSFFRGNTEAFF
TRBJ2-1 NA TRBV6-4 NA TGTGCCAGCAGTGAAGAATTAGGATCCTACAATGAGCAGTTCTTC CASSEELGSYNEQFF
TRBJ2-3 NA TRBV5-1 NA TGCGCCAGCAGCTTGTTCCTTGGGACAGATACGCAGTATTTT CASSLFLGTDTQYF
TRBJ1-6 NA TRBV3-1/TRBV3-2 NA TGTGCCAGCAGCCACAACCTGAATTCACCCCTCCACTTT CASSHNLNSPLHF
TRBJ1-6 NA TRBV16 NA TGTGCCAGCGGCCAATCGGGTAATTCACCCCTCCACTTT CASGQSGNSPLHF
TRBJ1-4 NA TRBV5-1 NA TGCGCCAGCAGCTCGGTTGGGGGGACTGCAACTAATGAAAAACTGTTTTTT CASSSVGGTATNEKLFF
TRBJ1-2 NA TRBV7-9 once TGTGCCAGCAGCTTATCAAACAGGGTGGCCCACTATGGCTACACCTTC CASSLSNRVAHYGYTF
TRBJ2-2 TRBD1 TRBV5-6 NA TGTGCCAGCAGCTTTCCCGGGACAGGGTTTTCGGAGCTGTTTTTT CASSFPGTGFSELFF
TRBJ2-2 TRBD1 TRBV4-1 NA TGCGCCAGCAGCCGAGGACAGGGCAACACCGGGGAGCTGTTTTTT CASSRGQGNTGELFF
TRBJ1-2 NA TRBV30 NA TGTGCCTGGAGGGGGGGGCCAGATGGCTACACCTTC CAWRGGPDGYTF
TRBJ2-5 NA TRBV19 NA TGTGCCAGTAGCCTGGGTGGGCTAGGGGCCCAGTACTTC CASSLGGLGAQYF
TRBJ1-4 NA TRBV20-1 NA TGCAGTGCTTGGACCGAAGAAAAACTGTTTTTT CSAWTEEKLFF
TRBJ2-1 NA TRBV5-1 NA TGCGCCAGCAGCTGGCTGCGCGCCTACAATGAGCAGTTCTTC CASSWLRAYNEQFF
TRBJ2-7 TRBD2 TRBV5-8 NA TGTGCCAGCAGCCCACTGACTAGCGGGAGTGGCGAGCAGTACTTC CASSPLTSGSGEQYF
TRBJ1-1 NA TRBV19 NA TGTGCCAGTAGTATCGGAACTAGAGCTTTCTTT CASSIGTRAFF
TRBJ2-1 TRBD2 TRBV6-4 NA TGTGCCAGCTCGGGACTAGCGGGGGGGAATGAGCAGTTCTTC CASSGLAGGNEQFF
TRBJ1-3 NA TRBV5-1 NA TGCGCCAGCAGCTTTACTGGGGGCGGAGAGAACACCATATATTTT CASSFTGGGENTIYF
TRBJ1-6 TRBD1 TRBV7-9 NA TGTGCCAGCAGCCGAACCGGGACAGGGAATTCACCCCTCCACTTT CASSRTGTGNSPLHF
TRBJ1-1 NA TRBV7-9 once TGTGCCAGCAGCTTGGATACCTGGGGATCTGAAGCTTTCTTT CASSLDTWGSEAFF
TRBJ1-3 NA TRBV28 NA TGTGCCAGCAGTTTAGTCCTACAGATCTCTGGAAACACCATATATTTT CASSLVLQISGNTIYF
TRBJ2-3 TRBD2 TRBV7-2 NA TGTGCCAGCAGCCCTAGCGGGAGTCCAGATACGCAGTATTTT CASSPSGSPDTQYF
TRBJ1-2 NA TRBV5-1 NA TGCGCCAGCAGTTGGGGAGACAGGCCATCCAACTATGGCTACACCTTC CASSWGDRPSNYGYTF
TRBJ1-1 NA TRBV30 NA TGTGCCTGGGGAGTAGGGACTGAAGCTTTCTTT CAWGVGTEAFF
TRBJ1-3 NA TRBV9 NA TGTGCCAGCAGCGTAGAGTCGAGAGGAGGGACACCTGGAAACACCATATATTTT CASSVESRGGTPGNTIYF
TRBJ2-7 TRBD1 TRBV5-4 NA TGTGCCAGCAGCTTGTTTCAGGGGGCAATCTACGAGCAGTACTTC CASSLFQGAIYEQYF
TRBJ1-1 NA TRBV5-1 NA TGCGCCAGCAGCTTTTTAGACCCCAAGAACACTGAAGCTTTCTTT CASSFLDPKNTEAFF
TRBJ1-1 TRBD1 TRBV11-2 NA TGTGCCAGCAGCCGAACAGGGGTGGGCACTGAAGCTTTCTTT CASSRTGVGTEAFF
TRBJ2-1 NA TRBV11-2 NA TGTGCCAGCAGCACGCCGACTTCCCCCTACAATGAGCAGTTCTTC CASSTPTSPYNEQFF